The present T cell receptor beta chain was sequenced within a study of blood T cells in healthy people across ages (dated by TCRdb to about 2015). Concerning the study at large: In model experiments, roughly one uniquely barcoded TCR beta cDNA molecule per two T cells was captured by template switching. Using deep sequencing normalized with unique cDNA molecular identifiers, the study measured how TCR beta repertoire diversity changes with age. Four age groups were formed from the donors: young (average about 16 years), middle-aged (around 41), aged (62) and long-lived (approximately 78). Donors of different ages were randomly distributed across sequencing lanes to avoid experimental bias. Using the same blood draw, the study looked at two additional independent replicas of 1 million unique cDNA reads for two donors, one aged 18 to 30 and the other aged 80 or older.

The CDR3 contains 14 residues, cysteine and phenylalanine counted. Only the CDR3 DNA is retained, 42 bases long and in frame from the first base. From V the trimming removes 3 bases and from J it removes 8 bases, while the gene matches leave 5 bases of the junction unaccounted for. In the germline V gene, CDR1 corresponds to MDHEN and CDR2 to SYDVKM. Note on this clonotype: No cognate antigen has been identified for it. No much larger clonotype is one base removed from it; base qualities were not supplied.

General conclusions and limits of the study: Bulk unsorted PBMC profiling prevented conclusive comparison of naive and antigen-experienced compartments. Because donor CMV infection status was unknown, age-related changes in expanded clonotypes were potentially confounded. Observed TCR beta diversity per million T cells fell roughly linearly with age, and a significant reduction was already apparent by age roughly 40. The long-lived group showed more naive CD4+ T cells, fewer expanded clones and increased TCR diversity than the aged group, suggesting age selection. The percentage of naive T cells measured by flow cytometry correlated strongly with observed TCR beta diversity. Estimates of total diversity based on one million sequenced T cells were regarded as lower bounds and as underestimates.

The 39 donors, aged about 6 to 90 years, were systemically healthy Caucasian individuals from Russia. Each donor gave approximately 9.3 milliliters of peripheral blood, collected into EDTA-treated Vacutainer tubes. Ficoll-Paque density-gradient centrifugation was used to isolate PBMCs, with at least 6.5 million per sample. Total RNA, at least 6 micrograms per sample, was extracted from PBMCs with Trizol reagent. For every donor, flow cytometry on a PBMC aliquot measured the percentage of naive CD45RAhigh/CD27high T cells. Receptor libraries were prepared by 5' RACE. Data came from an Illumina HiSeq 2500. A second PCR of roughly 6 to 12 cycles was performed with a sample-barcoded 5' primer and a J-beta primer mix. A unique molecular identifier was introduced onto each TCR beta cDNA molecule by a template-switch 5' adaptor carrying 12 random nucleotides. Each sample yielded at least 2.5 million CDR3-containing paired-end reads. First-strand cDNA synthesis was performed from all RNA using the Mint cDNA synthesis kit, with priming by a TRBC-specific oligonucleotide. After uracil-DNA glycosylase treatment, a first 18-cycle PCR used universal primers M1SS and BC2_uni_R on all cDNA. The paper's processing steps were these. For normalization, 1 million high-quality reads, each with a distinct molecular identifier, were randomly selected from each sample. Instead of being binned into consensus sequences, reads with shared molecular identifiers were discarded. MiTCR, set to a Q25 quality threshold and the strictest error-elimination algorithm, was used for CDR3 identification, clonotype clustering and error correction. Lower-bound total TCR beta diversity was estimated with a nonparametric unseen species model using Euler transformation. TCRdb's own reprocessing of the public reads used fastp at Q25 and MiXCR and kept productive beta chains. Every distinct CDR3 protein forms one entry, paired with its most common genes and DNA. In this record, the V and J calls reflect TCRdb's handling and not the investigators' own analysis. Within this sample are hundreds of thousands of distinct CDR3 sequences, with around 49% of them counted one time only. In total, the top ten clones hold about 32% of the sample.

This sequence originates from a woman in her sixties in good health. The sequence links TRBV28 to TRBJ2-1, with 9 central nucleotides matching TRBD1. Sequencing used blood. CDR3 sequence: CASSFRDRVHEQFF. The DNA reads TGTGCCAGCAGTTTTAGGGACAGGGTTCATGAGCAGTTCTTC.